This T cell receptor beta chain was found in a study of cytomegalovirus exposure and HLA in healthy donors. Clones were read by immunoSEQ multiplex PCR, and TCRdb kept only the in-frame ones, dropping some. The table records about 170,000 clones, 70% to 90% of them present only once. The study's findings and limits: Specificity of three CMV-associated chains for CMV antigens was verified in vitro. The study found most TCR sequences rare, yet found some public TCRs in many donors. The study labeled more than 150 TCR beta chains cytomegalovirus-associated.

This clone was counted once. Antigen: not known. Separate from the approximately 720-subject first cohort was the approximately 120-subject validation cohort, to which the donors belonged. CDR1 and CDR2 from the germline V gene are SGHTA and FQGTGA. V lost 2 bases to trimming and J lost 4 bases, with 8 bases between them. The length of the CDR3 is 13 residues. The material sequenced was PBMCs. The clonotype comes from a woman between 18 and 29 years old in good health and CMV-seronegative. This sequence joins TRBV7-3 and TRBJ1-1; tentatively, D is TRBD1 (5 bases). CDR3 amino acids: CASSLPGFTEAFF. In nucleotides, the CDR3 is TGTGCCAGCAGCTTACCAGGGTTCACTGAAGCTTTCTTT.